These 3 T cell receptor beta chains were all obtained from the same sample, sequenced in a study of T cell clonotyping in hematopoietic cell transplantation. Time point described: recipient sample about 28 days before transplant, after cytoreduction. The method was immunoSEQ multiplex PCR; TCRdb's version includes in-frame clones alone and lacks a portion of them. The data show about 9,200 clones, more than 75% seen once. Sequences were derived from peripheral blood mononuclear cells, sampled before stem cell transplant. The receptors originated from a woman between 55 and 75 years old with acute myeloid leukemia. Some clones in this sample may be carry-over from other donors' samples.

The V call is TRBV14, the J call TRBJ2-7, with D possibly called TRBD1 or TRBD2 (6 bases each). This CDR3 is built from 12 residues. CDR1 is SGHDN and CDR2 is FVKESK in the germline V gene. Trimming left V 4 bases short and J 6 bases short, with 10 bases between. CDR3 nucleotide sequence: TGTGCCAGCAGCCCGGGGGCTATCGAGCAGTACTTC. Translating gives CASSPGAIEQYF.

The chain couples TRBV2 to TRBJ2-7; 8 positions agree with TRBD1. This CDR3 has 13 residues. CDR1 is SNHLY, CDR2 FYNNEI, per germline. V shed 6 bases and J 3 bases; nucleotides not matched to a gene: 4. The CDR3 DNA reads TGTGCCAGCAGCCTGACAGGGGACTACGAGCAGTACTTC. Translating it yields CASSLTGDYEQYF.

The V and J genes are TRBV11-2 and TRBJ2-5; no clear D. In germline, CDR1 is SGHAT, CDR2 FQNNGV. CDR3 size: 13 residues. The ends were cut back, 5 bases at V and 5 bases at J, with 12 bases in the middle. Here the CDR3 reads CASSPSGHETQYF. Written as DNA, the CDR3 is TGTGCCAGCAGCCCATCCGGGCACGAGACCCAGTACTTC.